The 13 T cell receptor beta chains below were found in one sample sequenced in a study of cytomegalovirus exposure and HLA in healthy donors (dated by TCRdb to about 2017). Library preparation was by the immunoSEQ multiplex PCR assay. For the multiplex PCR, a mixture combining 60 forward primers for TCR Vbeta segments and 13 reverse primers for TCR Jbeta segments was used. TCRdb limited this immuneACCESS table to in-frame rearrangements with V and J called. A share of clones is missing; checked studies link under half to unresolved V genes, and the rest is unexplained. This sample holds 100,000 to 120,000 clones; 65% to 75% were observed only once. The ten top clones hold around 4.3% of the sample. Input material: PBMCs. The receptors stem from a woman aged 40 to 55 in good health and CMV-seropositive.

A note on this clone: Sequence at one end of the junction differs from germline and may be a read error. V and J are TRBV7-9 and TRBJ1-1; maybe TRBD1 (5 bases). CDR1 is SEHNR, CDR2 FQNEAQ, per germline (reference sequence). CDR3 length equals 13 residues. In DNA, the CDR3 is TGTTCCAGCAGCTTAGTAGGGGTCACTGAAGCTTTCTTT. It translates to CSSSLVGVTEAFF.

This chain joins TRBV6-6 and TRBJ2-1, with 10 bases aligning to TRBD1. The ends lost 7 bases at V and 5 bases at J; junction bases unmatched: 8. CDR1 is MNHNY, CDR2 SVGAGI, per germline (reference sequence). This CDR3 comprises 15 residues. CDR3 nucleotides: TGTGCCAGCACTCCGGACAGGGGGATCAACAATGAGCAGTTCTTC. It encodes CASTPDRGINNEQFF.

This chain links TRBV6-6 with TRBJ2-4; perhaps TRBD1 as D (5 bases). CDR1 MNHNY and CDR2 SVGAGI come from the germline V gene (reference sequence). V lost 0 bases, J lost 8 bases, and 11 bases lay in between. This CDR3 region has 14 residues. The CDR3 region is CASSYSNPGHIQYF. CDR3 nucleotides: TGTGCCAGCAGTTACTCGAACCCAGGGCACATTCAGTACTTC.

This clone was observed once. The J gene is TRBJ2-3, the V gene TRBV7-9; TRBD1 might be the D (6 bases). The CDR3 runs to 16 residues. From germline, CDR1 is SEHNR and CDR2 FQNEAQ (reference sequence). Trimming cost V 1 base and J 4 bases, with 15 bases left between them. CDR3 residues: CASSLGGQLRADTQYF. The DNA of the CDR3 is TGTGCCAGCAGCTTAGGGGGGCAGCTCCGGGCAGATACGCAGTATTTT.

The chain carries TRBV18 and TRBJ2-1; TRBD2 might be the D (6 bases). The CDR3 is 16 residues long. V lost 4 bases, J lost 0 bases, and 13 bases lay in between. CDR1 is KGHSH and CDR2 is LQKENI in the germline V gene. CDR3 DNA: TGTGCCAGCTCACGTCCGCCTAGCGCCTCCTACAATGAGCAGTTCTTC. Its translation: CASSRPPSASYNEQFF.

The CDR3 reads CASSAQSGGGFYEQYF. The CDR3 region has the DNA TGTGCCAGCAGCGCCCAGAGCGGCGGGGGATTCTACGAGCAGTACTTC. This chain joins TRBV9 and TRBJ2-7; 7 nucleotides agree with TRBD2. The CDR3 consists of 16 residues. The J segment lost 3 bases and the V segment lost 3 bases, leaving 12 bases of the junction unmatched. Looked up from germline, CDR1 is SGDLS and CDR2 is YYNGEE.

The chain uses TRBV15 and TRBJ1-2; 7 bases match TRBD1. The CDR3 length is 14 residues. CDR1 and CDR2 (germline): LNHNV, YYDKDF (reference sequence). J gave up 2 bases and V 5 bases, and 5 bases lay outside the gene matches. The CDR3 loop reads CATSRGTANYGYTF. The CDR3 DNA follows: TGTGCCACCAGCCGAGGGACAGCGAACTATGGCTACACCTTC.

This sequence joins TRBV2 and TRBJ2-1; D uncertain. V lost 1 base, J lost 8 bases, and 3 bases lay in between. CDR1 SNHLY and CDR2 FYNNEI come from the germline V gene. The CDR3 has 11 amino acids. The CDR3 DNA reads TGTGCCAGCAGTGAAGTATATGAGCAGTTCTTC. This translates into CASSEVYEQFF.

The J gene is TRBJ1-5, the V gene TRBV18; 10 positions match TRBD1. Germline V gene lookup returns CDR1 KGHSH and CDR2 LQKENI. The CDR3 has 15 amino acids. The ends lost 2 bases at V and 7 bases at J; junction bases unmatched: 5. The CDR3 DNA reads as TGTGCCAGCTCACCAGGACAGGGGGTCGCACAGCCCCAGCATTTT. Translating it yields CASSPGQGVAQPQHF.

Notes on this clone: In the same sample, other DNA sequences code for this CDR3. The chain has TRBV7-3 and TRBJ2-5; 7 nucleotides line up with TRBD2. With V trimmed by 6 bases and J by 4 bases, 8 bases remained unmatched. Germline-derived CDR1 and CDR2 are SGHTA and FQGTGA. The CDR3 covers 14 residues. The CDR3 sequence is CASSRGDSTETQYF. Written as DNA, the CDR3 is TGTGCCAGCAGTCGGGGGGACTCTACAGAGACCCAGTACTTC.

The V and J genes are TRBV6-5 and TRBJ1-1; D unclear. The germline gives CDR1 MNHEY, CDR2 SVGAGI. This CDR3 contains 14 residues. Trimming shortened V by 8 bases and J by 7 bases, and 20 bases separated the two germline ends. As DNA, the CDR3 is TGTGCCAGCCTCCGTTCGAGGGTGGGTTATGAAGCTTTCTTT. It translates to CASLRSRVGYEAFF.

This clone was detected once. J is TRBJ2-7 and V is TRBV6-1, with D maybe TRBD1 (7 bases). CDR1 and CDR2 (germline): MNHNS, SASEGT. The CDR3 contains 15 residues. Trimming left V 8 bases short and J 2 bases short, with 19 bases between. The CDR3 sequence is CASGGGGRNAYEQYF. The CDR3 nucleotides are TGTGCCAGCGGAGGAGGGGGCAGGAACGCCTACGAGCAGTACTTC.

Concerning this clone itself: The junction departs from germline at one end; a sequencing error may be responsible. The chain recombines TRBV7-7 with TRBJ2-3; 9 nucleotides line up with TRBD2. CDR3 length: 16 residues. The germline gives CDR1 SSHAT, CDR2 FNYEAQ (reference sequence). The CDR3 sequence is CASSLGTSRGTDTQYF. The DNA of the CDR3 is TGTGCTAGCAGCTTAGGGACTAGCAGGGGCACAGATACGCAGTATTTT.